This entry features one TCR beta chain sequence. Its antigen is as yet unknown. This sample is drawn from a study of post-analysis software for immune sequencing data. Study-wide context: As for disease course, relapsing-remitting, secondary progressive and progressive-relapsing multiple sclerosis were all included. Findings of the study overall: The normalized Chao1 diversity of multiple sclerosis patients was significantly lower than that of controls. Comparison of patients with controls showed 4 to 6 TRBV segments more frequent in patients, TRBV5-6, TRBV5-1 and TRBV20-1 among them.

Germline V gives CDR1 SEHNR, CDR2 FQNEAQ (reference sequence). V dropped 1 base and J dropped 3; count of bases not matched to a gene: 1. This CDR3 contains 14 residues. TCR beta libraries were prepared from cDNA with unique molecular identifiers. T cells numbering 1 to 10 million yielded cDNA molecules that totaled about 500,000. TCRdb itself ran the PCR reads through MiXCR, one entry per CDR3 protein. The sample has some 800,000 distinct CDR3 sequences, around 46% seen once. Sequencing was carried out using blood. This clonotype was sampled from a girl aged 10 to 17 with multiple sclerosis. V gene TRBV7-9 combines with J gene TRBJ2-7; 9 bases are a match to TRBD1. The CDR3: CASSLVDRGYEQYF. CDR3 in DNA: TGTGCCAGCAGCTTAGTGGACAGGGGCTACGAGCAGTACTTC.